These 27 T cell receptor beta chains originate from one sample sequenced in a study of OX40 agonist ivuxolimab in advanced cancers. Here immunoSEQ multiplex PCR was the method, and the copy in TCRdb shows in-frame clones only, minus some. The data hold roughly 60,000 clones, with about 90% observed a single time. Material: CD4+ or CD8+ T cells sorted from blood, obtained in a trial of the OX40 agonist ivuxolimab. The receptors derive from an adult with an advanced solid tumor such as melanoma, head and neck, liver or kidney cancer.

The rearrangement joins TRBV14 to TRBJ2-1, with D unclear. Trimming stripped 6 bases from V and 7 bases from J, with 13 bases between. The CDR3 spans 13 residues. Per germline, CDR1 SGHDN and CDR2 FVKESK. For the CDR3, the DNA is TGTGCCAGCAGTCCAGGTCCGTGGAATGAGCAGTTCTTC. Amino acids: CASSPGPWNEQFF.

The chain is built from TRBV4-1 and TRBJ2-1; D gene ambiguous. The CDR3 sequence is 12 residues long. The V end was cut by 0 bases, the J end by 7 bases, with 4 bases between. Germline V gene sequence: CDR1 MGHRA, CDR2 YSYEKL. The CDR3 sequence is CASSQDTNEQFF. The CDR3, as DNA: TGCGCCAGCAGCCAAGACACAAATGAGCAGTTCTTC.

V and J are TRBV28 and TRBJ1-5; 9 bases match TRBD1. V lost 2 bases to trimming and J lost 1 base; unmatched junction nucleotides: 6. The germline gives CDR1 MDHEN, CDR2 SYDVKM. CDR3 length: 17 amino acids. The CDR3 loop is CASSLPDRGISNQPQHF. The CDR3 nucleotides read TGTGCCAGCAGTTTACCGGACAGGGGAATAAGCAATCAGCCCCAGCATTTT. Using reference TRBV28 and TRBJ1-5 for the parts outside the CDR3, the full variable domain is DVKVTQSSRYLVKRTGEKVFLECVQDMDHENMFWYRQDPGLGLRLIYFSYDVKMKEKGDIPEGYSVSREKKERFSLILESASTNQTSMYLCASSLPDRGISNQPQHFGDGTRLSIL.

The V and J genes are TRBV28 and TRBJ2-2; unclear D gene. The CDR3 is made up of 14 amino acids. Trimming took 5 bases from V and 7 from J, leaving 14 bases between them. From germline, CDR1 is MDHEN and CDR2 SYDVKM. The CDR3 DNA reads as TGTGCCAGCAGTCCCAGAGTGGCCGACGGGGAGCTGTTTTTT. Encoded protein: CASSPRVADGELFF.

V is TRBV11-3 and J is TRBJ2-1; 7 positions agree with TRBD1. Germline values: CDR1 SGHNT, CDR2 YENEEA. Trimming removed 4 bases from V and 5 bases from J; junction bases left unmatched: 8. The CDR3 totals 15 residues. DNA for the CDR3: TGTGCCAGCAGCTCCTTGTGGGACAGACACAATGAGCAGTTCTTC. It is translated as CASSSLWDRHNEQFF.

The chain recombines TRBV28 with TRBJ1-4; TRBD1 is a possible D gene (5 bases). Trimming removed 4 bases from V and 5 bases from J, with 11 bases in between. There are 14 residues in the CDR3. CDR1 is MDHEN and CDR2 is SYDVKM in the germline V gene. For the CDR3, the DNA is TGTGCCAGCAGTTCCAGGGACTTCAATGAAAAACTGTTTTTT. This codes for CASSSRDFNEKLFF.

The chain employs TRBV28 and TRBJ2-7; perhaps D is TRBD1 or TRBD2 (5 bases each). Deletions cut 5 bases from V and 0 bases from J, with 14 bases between. The CDR3 is made up of 15 amino acids. In germline, CDR1 is MDHEN, CDR2 SYDVKM. DNA for the CDR3: TGTGCCAGCAGTCCCCTGGGGGAGAGCTCCTACGAGCAGTACTTC. Amino acids: CASSPLGESSYEQYF.

This chain connects TRBV19 to TRBJ2-3, with 9 bases aligning to TRBD2. This CDR3 has 16 amino acids. Unmatched junction bases numbered 6, after V lost 5 bases and J lost 0 bases. Germline CDR1 is LNHDA and CDR2 is SQIVND (reference sequence). CDR3: CASSLGLAPSTDTQYF. The CDR3 bases are TGTGCCAGTAGTCTTGGACTAGCGCCGAGCACAGATACGCAGTATTTT.

The rearrangement joins TRBV5-1 to TRBJ2-7; D is perhaps TRBD1 or TRBD2 (6 bases each). Germline assignment: CDR1 SGHRS and CDR2 YFSETQ. The ends were cut back, 0 bases at V and 6 bases at J, with 16 bases in the middle. There are 15 residues in the CDR3. CDR3 in amino acids: CASSLEGGRPLEQYF. The CDR3 nucleotides read TGCGCCAGCAGCTTGGAAGGGGGGCGTCCCCTCGAGCAGTACTTC.

This rearrangement joins TRBV9 to TRBJ2-1; 7 bases match TRBD2. V shed 4 bases, J shed 2 bases, and the junction held 6 bases outside the gene matches. The CDR3 totals 15 residues. From germline, CDR1 is SGDLS and CDR2 YYNGEE. The CDR3 loop is CASSPREGAYNEQFF. Written as DNA, the CDR3 is TGTGCCAGCAGCCCTAGGGAGGGCGCCTACAATGAGCAGTTCTTC. Variable domain in full (rest from reference TRBV9 and TRBJ2-1): DSGVTQTPKHLITATGQRVTLRCSPRSGDLSVYWYQQSLDQGLQFLIQYYNGEERAKGNILERFSAQQFPDLHSELNLSSLELGDSALYFCASSPREGAYNEQFFGPGTRLTVL.

The chain employs TRBV7-3 and TRBJ2-1; tentatively, D is TRBD2 (6 bases). This CDR3 is built from 14 residues. V shed 0 bases and J shed 5 bases, with 8 bases lying between them. Germline CDR1 SGHTA, CDR2 FQGTGA. CDR3 coding DNA: TGTGCCAGCAGCTTAACCCCGGGAGACAATGAGCAGTTCTTC. It yields the protein CASSLTPGDNEQFF.

The chain carries TRBV6-1 and TRBJ2-7, with D perhaps TRBD2 (5 bases). The CDR3 spans 12 residues. Germline assignment: CDR1 MNHNS and CDR2 SASEGT. Trimming left V 10 bases short and J 6 bases short, with 16 bases between. CDR3 residues: CATGSRVVEQYF. As DNA, the CDR3 is TGTGCCACCGGGTCGAGGGTGGTCGAGCAGTACTTC.

The V and J genes are TRBV4-2 and TRBJ2-1; TRBD2 aligns across 7 bases. The CDR3 loop spans 15 amino acids. Looked up from germline, CDR1 is LGHNA and CDR2 is YNFKEQ. The junction had 1 base not matched to a gene; V was cut back by 1 base and J by 1 base. As DNA, the CDR3 is TGTGCCAGCAGCCAAGGAGCGGGGTCCTACAATGAGCAGTTCTTC. This encodes CASSQGAGSYNEQFF.

This chain joins TRBV28 and TRBJ2-5; possible D gene TRBD2, 6 bases. The germline CDR1 and CDR2 sequences are MDHEN and SYDVKM. V gave up 10 bases and J gave up 5 bases, with 17 bases separating them. The CDR3 has 13 residues. CDR3 protein: CATVGQGGETQYF. CDR3 DNA sequence: TGTGCCACCGTCGGGCAGGGAGGTGAGACCCAGTACTTC.

CDR3 amino acids: CASSQDQDGSTDTQYF. The CDR3 nucleotides read TGTGCCAGCAGCCAAGATCAGGACGGGAGCACAGATACGCAGTATTTT. V and J are TRBV4-2 and TRBJ2-3, with no clear D. Germline values: CDR1 LGHNA, CDR2 YNFKEQ. The CDR3 is 16 residues long. V lost 0 bases and J 0 bases, leaving 10 bases between the germline ends.

The chain is built from TRBV7-9 and TRBJ2-3, with 10 bases lining up with TRBD2. V was clipped by 3 bases and J by 4 bases; unmatched bases: 10. The V gene's germline CDR1 is SEHNR and CDR2 FQNEAQ (reference sequence). The CDR3 runs 17 residues. The chain's CDR3 is CASSLYESLAGADTQYF. DNA of the CDR3: TGTGCCAGCAGCTTGTATGAGAGTCTAGCGGGAGCAGATACGCAGTATTTT.

The chain uses TRBV28 and TRBJ2-4, with 7 bases fitting TRBD2. V lost 6 bases and J lost 8; bases outside the gene matches: 16. The CDR3 is 16 residues long. Germline CDR1 reads MDHEN; CDR2 reads SYDVKM. The CDR3 nucleotides are TGTGCCAGCAGGAACCTCGCGGGCCCCGGGGGGTACATTCAGTACTTC. Translated: CASRNLAGPGGYIQYF. The whole variable domain, filled in from reference TRBV28 and TRBJ2-4, reads DVKVTQSSRYLVKRTGEKVFLECVQDMDHENMFWYRQDPGLGLRLIYFSYDVKMKEKGDIPEGYSVSREKKERFSLILESASTNQTSMYLCASRNLAGPGGYIQYFGAGTRLSVL.

The chain joins TRBV29-1 to TRBJ1-1; D perhaps matches TRBD1 (5 bases). V was cut by 6 bases and J by 2 bases, with 7 bases left in between. This CDR3 has 11 residues. Germline V gene lookup returns CDR1 SQVTM and CDR2 ANQGSEA. The CDR3 is CSVRGNTEAFF. The CDR3 coding sequence is TGCAGCGTGAGGGGAAACACTGAAGCTTTCTTT. The variable domain in full, with the rest retrieved from reference TRBV29-1 and TRBJ1-1, is SAVISQKPSRDICQRGTSLTIQCQVDSQVTMMFWYRQQPGQSLTLIATANQGSEATYESGFVIDKFPISRPNLTFSTLTVSNMSPEDSSIYLCSVRGNTEAFFGQGTRLTVV.

This rearrangement joins TRBV28 to TRBJ1-5, with D uncertain. This CDR3 spans 13 amino acids. The germline gives CDR1 MDHEN, CDR2 SYDVKM. Trimming removed 4 bases from V and 6 bases from J, with 10 bases in between. CDR3 in amino acids: CASSSAARQPQHF. The CDR3 DNA is TGTGCCAGCAGTTCAGCGGCCCGTCAGCCCCAGCATTTT.

This chain connects TRBV4-1 to TRBJ2-1; D gene unclear. This CDR3 has 11 amino acids. Trimming left V 3 bases short and J 6 bases short, with 3 bases between. Germline V gene data show CDR1 as MGHRA and CDR2 as YSYEKL. This CDR3 is CASSHINEQFF. CDR3 nucleotides: TGCGCCAGCAGCCATATCAATGAGCAGTTCTTC.

This chain links TRBV25-1 with TRBJ2-3, with 7 bases lining up with TRBD2. The CDR3 length is 17 residues. The germline gives CDR1 MGHDK, CDR2 SYGVNS. Trimming took 4 bases from V and 3 from J; bases not matched to a gene: 13. CDR3 sequence: CASSGLSSGSTTDTQYF. The CDR3 DNA reads TGTGCCAGCAGTGGACTCTCTAGCGGATCGACGACAGATACGCAGTATTTT.

J is TRBJ2-7 and V is TRBV7-2; D possibly corresponds to TRBD2 (6 bases). Germline CDR1 reads SGHTA; CDR2 reads FQGNSA. The CDR3 sequence is 13 residues long. V was shortened by 5 bases and J by 0 bases, with 8 bases between the two germline ends. CDR3 coding DNA: TGTGCCAGCAGCGCGGACTACTCCTACGAGCAGTACTTC. Its translation: CASSADYSYEQYF.

This chain links TRBV9 with TRBJ1-2; D is possibly TRBD1 (5 bases). The germline V gene has CDR1 SGDLS and CDR2 YYNGEE. The CDR3 totals 16 residues. The germline V and J ends were trimmed by 4 bases and 2 bases, with 18 bases remaining between them. CDR3 in DNA: TGTGCCAGCAGCTCCAGTTCGAGGGAGGGGAACTATGGCTACACCTTC. Protein sequence: CASSSSSREGNYGYTF. Full variable domain (outside the CDR3, taken from reference TRBV9 and TRBJ1-2): DSGVTQTPKHLITATGQRVTLRCSPRSGDLSVYWYQQSLDQGLQFLIQYYNGEERAKGNILERFSAQQFPDLHSELNLSSLELGDSALYFCASSSSSREGNYGYTFGSGTRLTVV.

The chain combines TRBV2 with TRBJ2-7; TRBD1 might be the D (5 bases). Trimming took 6 bases from V and 0 from J, leaving 18 bases between them. CDR3 length: 16 amino acids. Germline CDR1 reads SNHLY; CDR2 reads FYNNEI. The CDR3 is CASRDTVRGYSYEQYF. The CDR3 region has the DNA TGTGCCAGCAGGGATACAGTAAGGGGTTACTCCTACGAGCAGTACTTC.

This clone was counted once. The rearrangement joins TRBV11-3 to TRBJ2-2, with a tentative D call TRBD2 (6 bases). The length of the CDR3 is 15 residues. Per the germline V gene, CDR1 is SGHNT and CDR2 is YENEEA. Trimming stripped 1 base from V and 5 bases from J, with 11 bases between. The CDR3 sequence: CASSLGGRGTGELFF. Here the CDR3 DNA reads TGTGCCAGCAGCTTAGGAGGACGGGGGACCGGGGAGCTGTTTTTT.

The chain combines TRBV10-2 with TRBJ2-7, with TRBD2 matching over 9 bases. Germline CDR1 and CDR2: WSHSY and SAAADI. The CDR3 is 16 residues long. The J segment lost 3 bases and the V segment lost 4 bases, leaving 10 bases of the junction unmatched. The DNA for the CDR3 is TGCGCCAGCAGTGGCGGGGGGGACTACGCCCTCTACGAGCAGTACTTC. It codes for CASSGGGDYALYEQYF.

The chain recombines TRBV19 with TRBJ2-1, with D perhaps matching TRBD1 or TRBD2 (5 bases each). The CDR3 totals 13 residues. Germline assignment: CDR1 LNHDA and CDR2 SQIVND (reference sequence). V shed 4 bases and J shed 4 bases, with 8 bases lying between them. The DNA for the CDR3 is TGTGCCAGTAGTAACGGGGCATACAATGAGCAGTTCTTC. This gives the protein CASSNGAYNEQFF.